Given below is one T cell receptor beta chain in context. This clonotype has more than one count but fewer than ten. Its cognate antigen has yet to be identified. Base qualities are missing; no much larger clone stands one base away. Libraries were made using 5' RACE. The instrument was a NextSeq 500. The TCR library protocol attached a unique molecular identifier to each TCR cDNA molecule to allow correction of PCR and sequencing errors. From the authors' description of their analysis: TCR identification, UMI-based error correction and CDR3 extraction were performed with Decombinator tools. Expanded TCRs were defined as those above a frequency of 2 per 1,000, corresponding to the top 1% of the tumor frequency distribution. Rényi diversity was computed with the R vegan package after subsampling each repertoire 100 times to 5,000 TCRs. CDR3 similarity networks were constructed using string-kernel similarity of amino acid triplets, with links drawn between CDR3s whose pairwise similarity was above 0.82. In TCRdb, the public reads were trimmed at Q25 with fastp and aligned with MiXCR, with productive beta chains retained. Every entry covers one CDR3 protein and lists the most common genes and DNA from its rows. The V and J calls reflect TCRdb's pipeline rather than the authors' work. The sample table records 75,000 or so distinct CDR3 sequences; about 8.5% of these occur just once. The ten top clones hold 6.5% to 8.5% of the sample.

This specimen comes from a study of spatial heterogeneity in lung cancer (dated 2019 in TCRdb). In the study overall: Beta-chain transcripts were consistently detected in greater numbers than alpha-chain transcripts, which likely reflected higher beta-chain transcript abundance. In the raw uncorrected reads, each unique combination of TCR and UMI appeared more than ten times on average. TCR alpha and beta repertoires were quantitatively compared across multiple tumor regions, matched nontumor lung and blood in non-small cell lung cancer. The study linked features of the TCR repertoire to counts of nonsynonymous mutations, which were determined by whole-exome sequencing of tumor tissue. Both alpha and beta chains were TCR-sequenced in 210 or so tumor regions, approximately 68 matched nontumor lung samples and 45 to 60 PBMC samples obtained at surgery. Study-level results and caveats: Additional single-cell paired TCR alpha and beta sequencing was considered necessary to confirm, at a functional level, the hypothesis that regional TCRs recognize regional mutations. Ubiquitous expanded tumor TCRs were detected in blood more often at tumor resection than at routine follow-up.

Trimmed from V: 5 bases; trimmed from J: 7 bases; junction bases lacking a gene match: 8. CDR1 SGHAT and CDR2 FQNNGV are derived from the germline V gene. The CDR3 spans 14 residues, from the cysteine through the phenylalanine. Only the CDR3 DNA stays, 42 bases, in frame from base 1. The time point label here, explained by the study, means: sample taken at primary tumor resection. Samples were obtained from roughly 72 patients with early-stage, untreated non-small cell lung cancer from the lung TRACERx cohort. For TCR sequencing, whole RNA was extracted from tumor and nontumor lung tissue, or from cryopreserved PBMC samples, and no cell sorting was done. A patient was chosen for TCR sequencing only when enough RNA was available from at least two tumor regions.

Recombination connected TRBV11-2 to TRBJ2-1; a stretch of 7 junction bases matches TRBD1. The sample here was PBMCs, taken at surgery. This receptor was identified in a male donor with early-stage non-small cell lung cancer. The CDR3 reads CASSDEPQGNEQFF. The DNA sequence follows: TGTGCCAGCAGCGACGAGCCACAGGGGAATGAGCAGTTCTTC.